This is a list of T cell receptor beta chains from one sample in a study of blood T cell repertoires in COVID-19. Clones were sequenced by immunoSEQ multiplex PCR, and TCRdb holds only the in-frame ones, with some missing. The data hold roughly 42,000 clones, with just over 90% observed a single time. What was sequenced was peripheral blood. These receptors all come from a man between 50 and 59 years old with COVID-19, enrolled during active disease. The CDR3 runs from the conserved cysteine through the conserved F or W. The D gene is left open where the match is weak. Not all rows give a size; the values are once, few, many and, for expanded clones, a class.

clone size	D gene	V gene	J gene	CDR3 DNA	CDR3 protein
NA	NA	TRBV19	TRBJ1-5	NA	CASSISGQGHQPQHF
NA	TRBD2	TRBV20-1	TRBJ2-3	TGCAGTGCTAGTCCCTCGGGAGCGGGGGGAGATACGCAGTATTTT	CSASPSGAGGDTQYF
once	TRBD2	TRBV9	TRBJ2-7	TGTGCCAGCAGCGTCTCCTATAGCGGGAGAGGGGACGAGCAGTACTTC	CASSVSYSGRGDEQYF
NA	NA	TRBV6-5	TRBJ1-1	TGTGCCAGCAGTCTCTTTCAGGGCGCCGAAGCTTTCTTT	CASSLFQGAEAFF
NA	NA	TRBV2	TRBJ2-5	TGTGCCAGCACCACGGGTGGCGTCCGGGAGACCCAGTACTTC	CASTTGGVRETQYF
NA	TRBD2	TRBV19	TRBJ2-1	TGTGCCAGTAGTAGACAGGGGACTAGCGGGATCGGAGGAGGGCAGTTCTTC	CASSRQGTSGIGGGQFF
NA	TRBD1	TRBV6-7	TRBJ2-7	TGTGCCAGCACCTACCCGGCAACTCGAAAGAAACGGGACAGCCCCTCCTACGAGCAGTACTTC	CASTYPATRKKRDSPSYEQYF
NA	NA	TRBV18	TRBJ1-1	TGTGCCAGCTCACCACCGCGCCCCCCCGTTGAAGCTTTCTTT	CASSPPRPPVEAFF
NA	TRBD2	TRBV7-9	TRBJ2-3	TGTGCCAGCAGCGTGACTAGCGGGAGGGCCGGGGCAGATACGCAGTATTTT	CASSVTSGRAGADTQYF
NA	TRBD2	TRBV5-5	TRBJ2-1	TGTGCCAGCAGCTCGACCTCAGGACTAGCGGGACTCGATGAGCAGTTCTTC	CASSSTSGLAGLDEQFF
NA	TRBD2	TRBV5-1	TRBJ2-3	TGCGCCAGCAGCCCGGGACTAGGCACAGATACGCAGTATTTT	CASSPGLGTDTQYF